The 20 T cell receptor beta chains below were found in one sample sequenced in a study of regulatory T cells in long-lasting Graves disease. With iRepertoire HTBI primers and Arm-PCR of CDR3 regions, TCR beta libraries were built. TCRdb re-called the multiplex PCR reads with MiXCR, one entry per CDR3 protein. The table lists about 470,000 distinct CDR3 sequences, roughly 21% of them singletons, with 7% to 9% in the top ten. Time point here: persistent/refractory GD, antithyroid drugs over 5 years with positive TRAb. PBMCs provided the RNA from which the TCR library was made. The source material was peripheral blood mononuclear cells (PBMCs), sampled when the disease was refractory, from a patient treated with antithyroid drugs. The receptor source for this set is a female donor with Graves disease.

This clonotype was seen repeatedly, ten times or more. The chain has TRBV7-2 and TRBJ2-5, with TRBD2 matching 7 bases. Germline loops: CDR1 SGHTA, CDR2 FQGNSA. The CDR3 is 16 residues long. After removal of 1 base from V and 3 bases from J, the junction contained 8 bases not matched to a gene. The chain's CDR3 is CASSLGPWAGEETQYF. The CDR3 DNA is TGTGCCAGCAGCTTAGGTCCTTGGGCGGGAGAAGAGACCCAGTACTTC.

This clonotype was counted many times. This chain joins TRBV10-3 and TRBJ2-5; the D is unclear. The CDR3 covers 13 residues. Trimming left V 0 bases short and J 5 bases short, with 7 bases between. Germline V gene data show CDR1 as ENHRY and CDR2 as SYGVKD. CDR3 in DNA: TGTGCCATCAGTGAGTCGCTGGGGGAGACCCAGTACTTC. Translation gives CAISESLGETQYF.

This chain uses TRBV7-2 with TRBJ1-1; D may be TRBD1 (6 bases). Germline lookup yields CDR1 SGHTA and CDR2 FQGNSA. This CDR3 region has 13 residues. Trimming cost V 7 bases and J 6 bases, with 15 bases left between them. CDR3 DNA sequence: TGTGCCAGCACCACCTACAGGGACGCTGAAGCTTTCTTT. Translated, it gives CASTTYRDAEAFF.

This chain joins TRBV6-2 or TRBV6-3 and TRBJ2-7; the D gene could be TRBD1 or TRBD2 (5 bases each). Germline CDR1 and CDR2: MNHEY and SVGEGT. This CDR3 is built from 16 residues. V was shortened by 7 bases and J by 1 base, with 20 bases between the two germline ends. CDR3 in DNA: TGTGCCAGCACCAACGGGACCGGGGTCGGTTCCTACGAGCAGTACTTC. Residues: CASTNGTGVGSYEQYF.

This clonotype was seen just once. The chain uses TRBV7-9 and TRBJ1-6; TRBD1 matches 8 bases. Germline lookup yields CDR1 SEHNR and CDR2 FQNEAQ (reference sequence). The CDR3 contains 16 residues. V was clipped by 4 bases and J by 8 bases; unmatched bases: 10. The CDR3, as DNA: TGTGCCAGCAGCTCCAGGGGGCTCGGGGGGGATTCACCCCTCCACTTT. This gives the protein CASSSRGLGGDSPLHF.

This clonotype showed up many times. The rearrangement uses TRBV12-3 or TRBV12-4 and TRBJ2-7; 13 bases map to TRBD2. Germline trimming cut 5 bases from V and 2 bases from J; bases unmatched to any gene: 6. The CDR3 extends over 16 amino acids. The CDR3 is CASSPSTSGRAYEQYF. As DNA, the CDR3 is TGTGCCAGCAGTCCCTCCACTAGCGGGAGGGCCTACGAGCAGTACTTC.

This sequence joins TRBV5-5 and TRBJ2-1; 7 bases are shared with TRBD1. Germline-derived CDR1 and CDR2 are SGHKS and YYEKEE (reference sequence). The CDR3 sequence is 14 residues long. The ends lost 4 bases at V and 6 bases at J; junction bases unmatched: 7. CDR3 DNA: TGTGCCAGCAGCATACAGACAGGGATCAATGAGCAGTTCTTC. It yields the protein CASSIQTGINEQFF.

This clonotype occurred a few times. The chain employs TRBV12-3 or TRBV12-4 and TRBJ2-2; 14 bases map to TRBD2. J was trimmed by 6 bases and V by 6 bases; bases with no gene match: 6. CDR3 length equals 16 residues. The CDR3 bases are TGTGCCAGCAGCCCGGGACTAGCGGGAGCGGCCGGGGAGCTGTTTTTT. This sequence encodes CASSPGLAGAAGELFF.

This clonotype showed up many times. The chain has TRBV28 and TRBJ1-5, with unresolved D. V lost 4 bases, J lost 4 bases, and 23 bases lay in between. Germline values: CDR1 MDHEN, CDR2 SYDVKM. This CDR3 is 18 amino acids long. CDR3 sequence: CASSSGGLAEYENQPQHF. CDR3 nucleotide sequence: TGTGCCAGCAGTTCGGGCGGGTTGGCGGAATACGAGAATCAGCCCCAGCATTTT.

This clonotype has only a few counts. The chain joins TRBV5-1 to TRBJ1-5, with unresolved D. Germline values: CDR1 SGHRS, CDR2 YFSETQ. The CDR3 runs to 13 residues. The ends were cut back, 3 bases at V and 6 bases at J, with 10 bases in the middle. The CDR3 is CASSSTPTQPQHF. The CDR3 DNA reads TGCGCCAGCAGCTCAACACCTACTCAGCCCCAGCATTTT.

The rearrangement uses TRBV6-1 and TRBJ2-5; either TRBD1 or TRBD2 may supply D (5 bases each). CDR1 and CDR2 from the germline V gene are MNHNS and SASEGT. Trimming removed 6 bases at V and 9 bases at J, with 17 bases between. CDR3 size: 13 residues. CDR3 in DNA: TGTGCCAGCAGCCCTACCGGGGCCCTGGCCCAGTACTTC. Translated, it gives CASSPTGALAQYF.

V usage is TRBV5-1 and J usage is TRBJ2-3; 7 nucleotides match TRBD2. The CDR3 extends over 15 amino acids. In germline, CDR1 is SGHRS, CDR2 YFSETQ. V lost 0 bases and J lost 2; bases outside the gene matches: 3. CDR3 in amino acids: CASSLVAGTTDTQYF. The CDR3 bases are TGCGCCAGCAGCTTGGTAGCGGGTACCACAGATACGCAGTATTTT. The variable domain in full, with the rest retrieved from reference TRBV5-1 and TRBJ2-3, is KAGVTQTPRYLIKTRGQQVTLSCSPISGHRSVSWYQQTPGQGLQFLFEYFSETQRNKGNFPGRFSGRQFSNSRSEMNVSTLELGDSALYLCASSLVAGTTDTQYFGPGTRLTVL.

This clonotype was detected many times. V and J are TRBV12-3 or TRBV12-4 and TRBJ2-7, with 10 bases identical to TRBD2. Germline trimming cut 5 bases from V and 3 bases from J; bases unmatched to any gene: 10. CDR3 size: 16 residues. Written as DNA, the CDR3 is TGTGCCAGCAGTCCCCGGACTAGCGGATTGTACTACGAGCAGTACTTC. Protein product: CASSPRTSGLYYEQYF.

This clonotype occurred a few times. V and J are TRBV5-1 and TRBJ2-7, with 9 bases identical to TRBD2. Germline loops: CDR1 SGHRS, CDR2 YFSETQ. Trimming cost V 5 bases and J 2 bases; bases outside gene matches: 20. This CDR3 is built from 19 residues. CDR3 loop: CASRYEQGTLAGATYEQYF. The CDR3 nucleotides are TGCGCCAGCAGGTACGAACAGGGGACCTTAGCGGGAGCGACCTACGAGCAGTACTTC.

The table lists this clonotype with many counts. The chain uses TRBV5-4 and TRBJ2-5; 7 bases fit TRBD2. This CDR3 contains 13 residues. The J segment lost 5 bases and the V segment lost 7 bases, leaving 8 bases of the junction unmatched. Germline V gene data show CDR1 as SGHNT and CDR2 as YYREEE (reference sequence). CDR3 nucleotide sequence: TGTGCCAGCGGCCCGGGGGGTGACGAGACCCAGTACTTC. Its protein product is CASGPGGDETQYF.

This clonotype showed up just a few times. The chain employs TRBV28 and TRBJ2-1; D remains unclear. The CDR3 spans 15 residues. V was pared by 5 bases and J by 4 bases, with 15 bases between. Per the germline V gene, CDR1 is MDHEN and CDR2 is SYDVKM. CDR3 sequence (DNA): TGTGCCAGCAGTCCTCCGCACGGGCTATACAATGAGCAGTTCTTC. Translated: CASSPPHGLYNEQFF.

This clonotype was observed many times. The CDR3, as DNA: TGTGCCAGCAGCCCCCAGGACAGGGGAGCTTCACCCCTCCACTTT. The encoded protein is CASSPQDRGASPLHF. This sequence joins TRBV9 and TRBJ1-6; 9 bases fit TRBD1. The V gene's germline CDR1 is SGDLS and CDR2 YYNGEE. The CDR3 covers 15 residues. Unmatched junction bases numbered 8, after V lost 4 bases and J lost 9 bases.

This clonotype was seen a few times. CDR3 sequence (DNA): TGTGCCAGTACCGTACCCGGGGGGGCAAGCACTGAAGCTTTCTTT. It translates to CASTVPGGASTEAFF. V and J are TRBV19 and TRBJ1-1, with D tentatively TRBD1 (6 bases). Germline V gene data show CDR1 as LNHDA and CDR2 as SQIVND (reference sequence). Trimming stripped 7 bases from V and 4 bases from J, with 19 bases between. There are 15 residues in the CDR3.

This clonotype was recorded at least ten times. This chain's CDR3 is CASTHRIRPYEQYF. CDR3 nucleotides: TGTGCCAGTACCCACAGAATACGACCCTACGAGCAGTACTTC. The chain combines TRBV19 with TRBJ2-7; D call uncertain. Germline V gene sequence: CDR1 LNHDA, CDR2 SQIVND (reference sequence). Trimming stripped 7 bases from V and 2 bases from J, with 15 bases between. The CDR3 consists of 14 residues.

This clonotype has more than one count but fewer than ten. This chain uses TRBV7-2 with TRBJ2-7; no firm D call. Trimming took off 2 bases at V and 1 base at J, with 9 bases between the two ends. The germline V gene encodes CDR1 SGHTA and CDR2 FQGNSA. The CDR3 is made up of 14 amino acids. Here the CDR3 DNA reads TGTGCCAGCAGCTTATTGGTGACTTCCTACGAGCAGTACTTC. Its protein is CASSLLVTSYEQYF.